This paragraph reports one T cell receptor (beta chain). The sample belongs to a study of CD8 T cells in Susac syndrome. Roughly 0.45 to 1 ug RNA was reverse transcribed with random hexamers. An immunoSEQ multiplex PCR amplified TCR beta CDR3 over 54 Vbeta and 13 Jbeta. MiXCR, applied by TCRdb to the immunoSEQ multiplex PCR reads, yields one record per CDR3 protein. The sample yields over 350,000 distinct CDR3 sequences, more than 70% seen once. It was negative isolation that provided the CD8+ and CD4+ T cells, whereas TEMRA cells were enriched by FACS. Germline V gene sequence: CDR1 MGHRA, CDR2 YSYEKL. The V end lost 3 bases, the J end lost 4 bases, and 7 bases lay between the germline ends. This CDR3 region has 13 residues.

V gene TRBV4-1 combines with J gene TRBJ1-5; D unclear. The sequencing input was CD8+ T cells from PBMCs. This receptor was obtained from a human donor with multiple sclerosis. The CDR3 loop is CASSQGINQPQHF. The CDR3 bases are TGCGCCAGCAGCCAGGGAATTAATCAGCCCCAGCATTTT.